Below, 21 T cell receptor beta chains from the same sample are listed, as sequenced in a study of human T cells and chemical hapten exposure (dated by TCRdb to the early 2020s). Libraries came from RACE. The instrument given in TCRdb is NextSeq 500. TCRdb's own reprocessing of the public reads used fastp at Q25 and MiXCR and kept productive beta chains. Each record represents a unique CDR3 protein, reported with the most common genes and DNA among its rows. The sample yields 300,000 to 450,000 distinct CDR3 sequences; about 5% were counted once. The biggest ten clones account for approximately 8.2% of the sample. The sample's time point label, decoded: pre-sensitization, week 0. The sample's treatment or condition label, in plain terms: therapeutic diphenylcyclopropenone sensitization with weekly scalp DPC. The sequencing used whole blood, collected in connection with sensitization to the hapten diphenylcyclopropenone (DPC). The source is a woman between 18 and 29 years old with alopecia areata. Some clones in this sample may be carry-over from other donors' samples.

This chain uses TRBV21-1 with TRBJ1-1; the table's D gene call, TRBD1, was not cross checked with the DNA. TRBV21-1 is a documented pseudogene. The CDR3 consists of 15 residues. CDR3 sequence: CASSKRNDRDTEAFF. The DNA of the CDR3 is TGTGCCAGCAGCAAGAGGAATGACAGGGACACTGAAGCTTTCTTT.

Only a few counts were recorded for this clonotype. The genes are TRBV2 and TRBJ1-3, with 10 bases identical to TRBD1. Losses at the gene ends were 9 bases for V and 0 bases for J; bases not matched to a gene: 5. Germline loops: CDR1 SNHLY, CDR2 FYNNEI. This CDR3 has 15 amino acids. In DNA, the CDR3 is TGTGCCAGTGTCCGGGACAGGGGCTCTGGAAACACCATATATTTT. It translates to CASVRDRGSGNTIYF.

This clonotype was found a few times. The chain combines TRBV12-3 or TRBV12-4 with TRBJ2-7, with a weak D call TRBD2 (7 bases). This CDR3 region has 12 residues. Trimming removed 10 bases from V and 6 bases from J, with 16 bases in between. DNA for the CDR3: TGTGCCACCTCGTGGGGGGGCGGCGAGCAGTACTTC. Protein: CATSWGGGEQYF.

This clonotype was counted between two and nine times. The rearrangement links TRBV7-2 to TRBJ1-5; possibly TRBD1 for D (6 bases). The V gene's germline CDR1 is SGHTA and CDR2 FQGNSA. The CDR3 extends over 17 amino acids. Trimming removed 3 bases at V and 3 bases at J, with 18 bases between. CDR3 in amino acids: CASSLNAVQGNNQPQHF. The CDR3 DNA reads as TGTGCCAGCAGCTTGAACGCCGTACAGGGTAACAATCAGCCCCAGCATTTT.

This clonotype was seen ten or more times. The V gene is TRBV28, the J gene TRBJ1-6; D call uncertain. The V end was cut by 2 bases, the J end by 7 bases, with 6 bases between. Germline CDR1 reads MDHEN; CDR2 reads SYDVKM. This CDR3 has 13 residues. The CDR3 reads CASSLARNSPLHF. As DNA, the CDR3 is TGTGCCAGCAGTTTAGCCAGGAATTCACCCCTCCACTTT.

This clonotype was counted ten times or more. The rearrangement uses TRBV7-6 and TRBJ1-1; D is unclear. The CDR3 covers 13 residues. CDR1 is SGHVS and CDR2 is FNYEAQ in the germline V gene. V was shortened by 3 bases and J by 5 bases, with 10 bases between the two germline ends. Here the CDR3 DNA reads TGTGCCAGCAGCTTGAGCGTGCGAACTGAAGCTTTCTTT. It encodes CASSLSVRTEAFF.

This clonotype was observed a handful of times. The chain joins TRBV4-1 to TRBJ1-5, with D possibly TRBD1 on 5 matching bases. CDR1 and CDR2 (germline): MGHRA, YSYEKL. The V gene lost 0 bases and the J gene lost 2 bases, with 11 bases spanning the gap. The CDR3 contains 16 residues. CDR3 sequence: CASSQDRDYRNQPQHF. The CDR3, as DNA: TGCGCCAGCAGCCAAGACAGGGATTATCGCAATCAGCCCCAGCATTTT.

This clonotype was counted between two and nine times. V gene TRBV12-3 or TRBV12-4 combines with J gene TRBJ2-2; 11 nucleotides line up with TRBD2. V trimming: 4 bases; J trimming: 0 bases; junction bases outside the gene matches: 4. CDR3 length: 17 amino acids. The CDR3 nucleotides read TGTGCCAGCAGTTCACCTAGCGGGGGGCCGAACACCGGGGAGCTGTTTTTT. It translates to CASSSPSGGPNTGELFF.

This clonotype was observed at least ten times. This chain links TRBV7-8 with TRBJ2-6, with D perhaps matching TRBD1 (5 bases). There are 15 residues in the CDR3. V gave up 5 bases and J gave up 3 bases, with 11 bases separating them. Germline assignment: CDR1 SGHVS and CDR2 FQNEAQ. CDR3: CASSPQGGGANVLTF. The CDR3 DNA sequence: TGTGCCAGCAGCCCCCAGGGCGGTGGGGCCAACGTCCTGACTTTC.

This clonotype was picked up many times. This sequence joins TRBV20-1 and TRBJ2-1; 14 bases are shared with TRBD2. Losses at the gene ends were 0 bases for V and 7 bases for J; bases not matched to a gene: 8. There are 17 residues in the CDR3. Germline CDR1 is DFQATT and CDR2 is SNEGSKA (reference sequence). This CDR3 reads CSARDLTSGGAWNEQFF. In DNA, the CDR3 is TGCAGTGCTAGAGACCTGACTAGCGGGGGGGCATGGAATGAGCAGTTCTTC.

The chain employs TRBV6-2 or TRBV6-3 and TRBJ2-3, with TRBD1 matching 7 bases. Germline values: CDR1 MNHEY, CDR2 SVGEGT. CDR3 length: 15 residues. J lost 2 bases, V lost 5 bases, and 7 bases had no gene match. CDR3 loop: CASSTLKGATDTQYF. The CDR3 bases are TGTGCCAGCAGTACCCTAAAGGGGGCCACAGATACGCAGTATTTT.

This clonotype was recorded at least ten times. The V gene is TRBV12-3 or TRBV12-4, the J gene TRBJ2-6, with 12 bases aligning to TRBD2. This CDR3 region has 21 residues. V gave up 6 bases and J gave up 1 base; unmatched junction bases: 16. The chain's CDR3 is CASSIASGGAFSGSGANVLTF. CDR3 nucleotides: TGTGCCAGCAGCATAGCTAGCGGGGGGGCTTTCTCCGGATCTGGGGCCAACGTCCTGACTTTC.

The V gene is TRBV7-8, the J gene TRBJ1-1, with a weak D call TRBD1 (5 bases). Trimming pared 5 bases from V and 4 bases from J, leaving 17 bases between. Germline CDR1 is SGHVS and CDR2 is FQNEAQ. This CDR3 has 15 amino acids. CDR3 sequence reads: CASSHLEGQVTEAFF. The CDR3 nucleotides read TGTGCCAGCAGCCATCTGGAGGGGCAGGTCACTGAAGCTTTCTTT.

This clonotype was seen a handful of times. This rearrangement joins TRBV7-2 to TRBJ2-3; TRBD2 matches at 13 bases. The CDR3 sequence is 16 residues long. Germline V lookup: CDR1 SGHTA, CDR2 FQGNSA. With 5 bases clipped from V and 4 bases from J, the junction kept 6 bases outside the gene matches. The CDR3 here is CASSTWTSGGPDTQYF. For the CDR3, the DNA is TGTGCCAGCAGCACGTGGACTAGCGGGGGTCCAGATACGCAGTATTTT.

The V gene is TRBV10-3, the J gene TRBJ2-3; no definite D call. CDR3 length equals 11 residues. V lost 6 bases, J lost 5 bases, and 6 bases lay in between. Germline values: CDR1 ENHRY, CDR2 SYGVKD. CDR3 DNA sequence: TGTGCCATCAGGGCCGGAGATACGCAGTATTTT. Residues: CAIRAGDTQYF.

This chain joins TRBV6-2 or TRBV6-3 and TRBJ1-1; TRBD1 matches 7 bases. Trimming at V came to 4 bases and at J to 5 bases, leaving 10 bases not matched to a gene. This CDR3 region has 15 residues. The germline V gene has CDR1 MNHEY and CDR2 SVGEGT. This CDR3 reads CASSLDRLAGTEAFF. The CDR3, as DNA: TGTGCCAGCAGTTTGGACAGGTTGGCGGGGACTGAAGCTTTCTTT.

The CDR3 coding sequence is TGCGCCAGCAGCTTGGCCGGACTAACTAATGAAAAACTGTTTTTT. Protein: CASSLAGLTNEKLFF. V is TRBV5-1 and J is TRBJ1-4, with D unclear. Germline V gene data show CDR1 as SGHRS and CDR2 as YFSETQ. This CDR3 spans 15 amino acids. V lost 0 bases, J lost 1 base, and 7 bases lay in between.

This clonotype was observed a single time. A much larger clone lies a single base off, so this may be a read error. J is TRBJ2-7 and V is TRBV10-3, with D possibly being TRBD1 (5 bases). Germline V gene data show CDR1 as ENHRY and CDR2 as SYGVKD. This CDR3 region has 15 residues. CDR3 coding DNA: TGTGCCATCAGTGAGTTTAGGGGTGCCTCCTACGAGCAGAACTTC. This translates into CAISEFRGASYEQNF.

The chain's CDR3 is CASSRLGGLAGSNEQFF. The CDR3 DNA reads as TGCGCCAGCAGCCGCCTTGGGGGACTAGCGGGGAGCAATGAGCAGTTCTTC. The chain joins TRBV4-1 to TRBJ2-1; TRBD2 matches 13 bases. This CDR3 region has 17 residues. J was trimmed by 6 bases and V by 4 bases; bases with no gene match: 9. The germline V gene has CDR1 MGHRA and CDR2 YSYEKL.

The rearrangement joins TRBV12-3 or TRBV12-4 to TRBJ2-7, with 12 bases identical to TRBD2. J lost 6 bases, V lost 4 bases, and 4 bases had no gene match. This CDR3 has 14 amino acids. This CDR3 is CASSWGLAGGEQYF. The CDR3 bases are TGTGCCAGCAGTTGGGGACTAGCGGGTGGCGAGCAGTACTTC.

This clonotype has just a few counts. V is TRBV10-3 and J is TRBJ1-6; D not certain. V was clipped by 6 bases and J by 10 bases, with 13 bases between them. From germline, CDR1 is ENHRY and CDR2 SYGVKD. CDR3 length equals 13 residues. The CDR3, as DNA: TGTGCCATCAGGAAACCGGGCGAATCACCCCTCCACTTT. Translated: CAIRKPGESPLHF.